The 9 T cell receptor beta chains given below trace back to one sample, sequenced in a study of T cells in Graves' hyperthyroidism and ophthalmopathy (dated by TCRdb to between 2018 and 2021). To prepare the library, multiplex PCR was applied. The sequencing machine was an Illumina HiSeq 2000. The TCR beta CDR3 regions were amplified from RNA transcripts. The first round of RT-PCR for the TCR CDR3 was performed with the HTBI primer set and the Qiagen OneStep RT-PCR kit. The public reads were quality trimmed at Q25 with fastp and then assembled into clones with MiXCR by TCRdb, keeping productive beta chains. Each entry is one CDR3 protein sequence, shown with its most common DNA and genes. The sample contains 600,000 or so distinct CDR3 sequences, approximately 14% of them found a single time. Of the sample, less than 9% falls within the top ten clones. Sequencing used blood. The receptors stem from a young woman with Graves' ophthalmopathy.

This clonotype was seen ten or more times. The genes are TRBV28 and TRBJ1-2; 12 positions agree with TRBD1. The CDR3 totals 15 residues. Trimming took 6 bases from V and 9 from J; bases not matched to a gene: 11. CDR1 is MDHEN, CDR2 SYDVKM, per germline. CDR3 coding DNA: TGTGCCAGCAGCCTCTTGGGACAGGGGGCGGCGCGCTACACCTTC. Translating gives CASSLLGQGAARYTF.

In this sample, this clonotype turned up many times. At one of its ends the junction is not consistent with the germline gene, which may arise from a read error. This chain joins TRBV7-9 and TRBJ1-2; no definite D call. Looked up from germline, CDR1 is SEHNR and CDR2 is FQNEAQ (reference sequence). The CDR3 is 14 amino acids. This chain's CDR3 is CASSLEAGNYGYTF. As DNA, the CDR3 is TGCGCCAGCAGCTTGGAGGCGGGGAACTATGGCTACACCTTC.

This rearrangement joins TRBV28 to TRBJ1-1; no definite D call. Per germline, CDR1 MDHEN and CDR2 SYDVKM. Between the trimmed V and J ends, which lost 2 bases and 0 bases, there was a span of 13 bases. This CDR3 has 16 amino acids. The CDR3 nucleotides are TGTGCCAGCAGTTTAAATTTCGGGCAGCTGAACACTGAAGCTTTCTTT. Encoded protein: CASSLNFGQLNTEAFF.

This clonotype was detected many times. The chain combines TRBV6-1 with TRBJ1-2; perhaps TRBD1 as D (6 bases). CDR1 and CDR2 from the germline V gene are MNHNS and SASEGT. The CDR3 runs to 16 residues. Deletions cut 1 base from V and 2 bases from J, with 14 bases between. Written as DNA, the CDR3 is TGTGCCAGCAGTGAAGTCGCCAGGGGAGGGAACTATGGCTACACCTTC. This encodes CASSEVARGGNYGYTF.

V is TRBV28 and J is TRBJ2-7, with D unclear. The CDR3 loop spans 13 amino acids. Trimming removed 6 bases at V and 2 bases at J, with 11 bases between. Looked up from germline, CDR1 is MDHEN and CDR2 is SYDVKM. The CDR3 region is CASSTLSPYEQYF. The CDR3 DNA reads as TGTGCCAGCAGCACGCTTAGCCCCTACGAGCAGTACTTC.

V is TRBV5-4 and J is TRBJ2-1, with 10 bases matching TRBD2. J gave up 6 bases and V 3 bases, and 9 bases lay outside the gene matches. The CDR3 has 16 amino acids. CDR1 SGHNT and CDR2 YYREEE come from the germline V gene (reference sequence). CDR3 bases: TGTGCCAGCAGCTCCCCCCCACTAGCGGGGATCAATGAGCAGTTCTTC. It specifies CASSSPPLAGINEQFF. Together with reference TRBV5-4 and TRBJ2-1, the CDR3 gives the full variable domain: ETGVTQSPTHLIKTRGQQVTLRCSSQSGHNTVSWYQQALGQGPQFIFQYYREEENGRGNFPPRFSGLQFPNYSSELNVNALELDDSALYLCASSSPPLAGINEQFFGPGTRLTVL.

This clonotype showed up many times. The chain is built from TRBV11-2 and TRBJ2-2; 8 bases line up with TRBD2. V shed 5 bases and J 1 base; nucleotides not matched to a gene: 6. This CDR3 comprises 16 residues. The germline V gene has CDR1 SGHAT and CDR2 FQNNGV. The CDR3 DNA reads TGTGCCAGCAGCCTCCGGCTAGCGGGGAACACCGGGGAGCTGTTTTTT. Amino acids: CASSLRLAGNTGELFF.

This clonotype was seen repeatedly, ten times or more. This chain joins TRBV30 and TRBJ2-7; D not certain. Per germline, CDR1 GTSNPN and CDR2 SVGIG (reference sequence). The CDR3 is 14 residues long. V shed 6 bases and J shed 6 bases, with 21 bases lying between them. CDR3 sequence: CACRSPHRKIEQYF. The CDR3 DNA sequence: TGTGCCTGCCGATCTCCCCACAGAAAGATCGAGCAGTACTTC.

This clonotype was detected many times. V and J are TRBV28 and TRBJ1-2; tentatively, D is TRBD1 (6 bases). The CDR3 totals 15 residues. Germline V CDR1 and CDR2: MDHEN, SYDVKM. V was pared by 6 bases and J by 5 bases, with 19 bases between. CDR3 nucleotides: TGTGCCAGCAGATCCGATCCGGGGCAGGGGTATGGCTACACCTTC. Its translation is CASRSDPGQGYGYTF.